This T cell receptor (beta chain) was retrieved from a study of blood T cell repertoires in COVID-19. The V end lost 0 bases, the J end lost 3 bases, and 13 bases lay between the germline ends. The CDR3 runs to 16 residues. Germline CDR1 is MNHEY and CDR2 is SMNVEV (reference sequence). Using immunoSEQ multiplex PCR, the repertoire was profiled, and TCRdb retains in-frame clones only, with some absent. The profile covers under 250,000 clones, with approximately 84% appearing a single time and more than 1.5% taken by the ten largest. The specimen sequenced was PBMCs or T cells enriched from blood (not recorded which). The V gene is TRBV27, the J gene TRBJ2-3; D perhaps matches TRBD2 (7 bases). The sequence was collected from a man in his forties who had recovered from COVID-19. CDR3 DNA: TGTGCCAGCAGTTTATCTGGGGGGGCCATAACAGATACGCAGTATTTT. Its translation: CASSLSGGAITDTQYF.